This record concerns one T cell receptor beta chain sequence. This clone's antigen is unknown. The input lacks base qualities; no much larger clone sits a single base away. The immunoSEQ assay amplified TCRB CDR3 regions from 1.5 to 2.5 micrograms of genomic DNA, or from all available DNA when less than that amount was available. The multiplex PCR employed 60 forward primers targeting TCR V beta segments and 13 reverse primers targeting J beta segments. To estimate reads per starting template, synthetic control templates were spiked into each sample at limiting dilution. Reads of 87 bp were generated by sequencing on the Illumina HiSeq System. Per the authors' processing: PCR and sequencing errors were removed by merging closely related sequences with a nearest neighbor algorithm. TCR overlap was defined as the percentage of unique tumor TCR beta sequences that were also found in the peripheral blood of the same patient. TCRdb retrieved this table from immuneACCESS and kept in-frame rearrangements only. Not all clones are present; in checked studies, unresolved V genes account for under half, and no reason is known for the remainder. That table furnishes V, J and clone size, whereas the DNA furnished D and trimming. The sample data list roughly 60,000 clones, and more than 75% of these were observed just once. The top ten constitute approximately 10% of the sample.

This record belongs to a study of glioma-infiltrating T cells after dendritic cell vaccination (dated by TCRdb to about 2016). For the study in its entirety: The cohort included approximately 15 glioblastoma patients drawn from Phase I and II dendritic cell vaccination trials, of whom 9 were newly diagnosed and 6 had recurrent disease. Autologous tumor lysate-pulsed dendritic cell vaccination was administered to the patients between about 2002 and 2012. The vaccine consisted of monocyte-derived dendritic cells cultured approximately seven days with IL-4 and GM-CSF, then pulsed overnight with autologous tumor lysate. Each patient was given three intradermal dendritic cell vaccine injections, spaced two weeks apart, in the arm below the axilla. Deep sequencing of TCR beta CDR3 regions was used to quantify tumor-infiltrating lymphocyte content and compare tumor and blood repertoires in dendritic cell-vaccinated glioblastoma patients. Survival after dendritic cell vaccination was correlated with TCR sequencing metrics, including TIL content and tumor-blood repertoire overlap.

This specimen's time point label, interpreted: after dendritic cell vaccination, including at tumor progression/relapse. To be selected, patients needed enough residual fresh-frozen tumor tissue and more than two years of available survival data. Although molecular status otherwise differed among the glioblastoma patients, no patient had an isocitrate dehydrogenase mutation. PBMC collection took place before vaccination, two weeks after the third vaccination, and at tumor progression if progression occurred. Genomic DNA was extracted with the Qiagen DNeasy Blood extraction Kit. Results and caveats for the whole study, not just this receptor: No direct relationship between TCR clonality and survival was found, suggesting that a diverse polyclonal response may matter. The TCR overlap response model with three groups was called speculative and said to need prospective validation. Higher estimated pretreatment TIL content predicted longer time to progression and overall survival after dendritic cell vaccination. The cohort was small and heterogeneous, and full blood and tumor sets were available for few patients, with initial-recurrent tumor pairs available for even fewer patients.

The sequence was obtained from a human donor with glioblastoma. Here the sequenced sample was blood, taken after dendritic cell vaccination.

The nucleotide sequence is TGCGCCAGCAGCTTGGGGACAGGTGGAAATTCACCCCTCCACTTT. Its translation is CASSLGTGGNSPLHF. This chain is built from TRBV5-1 and TRBJ1-6, with 7 junctional bases fitting TRBD1. Trimming takes 0 bases off V and 7 bases off J; junction bases not matched to a gene: 4. Based on the germline V gene, the CDR1 and CDR2 sequences are SGHRS and YFSETQ. Its CDR3 holds 15 amino acids, cysteine through phenylalanine. Of the read, only the CDR3 DNA is kept; its 45 bases are in frame from base 1.